The present entry profiles one T cell receptor (beta chain) with its context. Its antigen is currently unknown. The data are from a study of graft-versus-host responses after intestinal transplantation. V lost 3 bases and J lost 5; bases outside the gene matches: 16. The germline V gene encodes CDR1 MGHRA and CDR2 YSYEKL. The CDR3 totals 19 residues. The repertoire was sequenced with immunoSEQ multiplex PCR; TCRdb's copy has only in-frame clones and lacks some. The sample contains some 95,000 clones, roughly 90% of which appear only once. The gene calls are TRBV4-1 and TRBJ2-5; 12 nucleotides align to TRBD2. The receptor comes from a human donor who received an intestinal transplant. The specimen comprised unstimulated CD8+ T cells sorted from spleen or lymph node cells, sampled before intestinal transplant. This CDR3 is CASSHLGASGRAPRETQYF. The CDR3 bases are TGCGCCAGCAGCCACTTAGGGGCTAGCGGGAGGGCTCCCCGGGAGACCCAGTACTTC.